The 2 T cell receptor beta chains reported below all come from one sample, sequenced in a study of blood T cell repertoires in COVID-19. The assay was immunoSEQ multiplex PCR, and TCRdb's table has in-frame clones only and misses some. The sample has over 200,000 clones; 70% to 90% are singletons. The sequenced sample consisted of PBMCs or T cells enriched from blood (not recorded which). These receptors were obtained from a man aged 30 to 39 who had recovered from COVID-19.

The chain employs TRBV7-3 and TRBJ1-6, with 7 nucleotides matching TRBD1. CDR1 is SGHTA, CDR2 FQGTGA, per germline. The CDR3 sequence is 15 residues long. With V trimmed by 4 bases and J by 4 bases, 4 bases remained unmatched. CDR3 amino acids: CASSSGTVYNSPLHF. In DNA form, the CDR3 reads TGTGCCAGCAGCTCTGGGACAGTGTATAATTCACCCCTCCACTTT.

This chain connects TRBV19 to TRBJ1-6; no reliable D call. Trimming took off 3 bases at V and 9 bases at J, with 9 bases between the two ends. The CDR3 has 13 amino acids. Germline CDR1 is LNHDA and CDR2 is SQIVND (reference sequence). This chain's CDR3 is CASSILGSSPLHF. CDR3 DNA sequence: TGTGCCAGTAGTATTCTGGGGAGTTCACCCCTCCACTTT.